A single sample is the source of the 21 T cell receptor beta chains below, sequenced in a study of T cell repertoires in cytomegalovirus infection. MiXCR, applied by TCRdb to the reads, yields one record per CDR3 protein. The table records around 290,000 distinct CDR3 sequences, around 25% of them present only once. Input material: PBMCs. The receptors were gathered from a human donor in good health (CMV status not recorded). Some clones in this sample may be carry-over from other donors' samples.

In this sample, this clonotype turned up many times. One junction end does not reproduce the germline sequence, and a read error may be involved. The CDR3 here is CASSLAGSVTGELFF. Written as DNA, the CDR3 is TGTGCCAGCAGTCTAGCGGGATCGGTCACCGGGGAGCTGTTTTTT. This rearrangement joins TRBV12-3 or TRBV12-4 to TRBJ2-2; 9 positions match TRBD2. This CDR3 is 15 amino acids long.

A few counts support this clonotype. This rearrangement joins TRBV10-3 to TRBJ2-7, with D hard to call. Per the germline V gene, CDR1 is ENHRY and CDR2 is SYGVKD. The germline V and J ends were trimmed by 4 bases and 3 bases, with 7 bases remaining between them. CDR3 length: 12 amino acids. The CDR3 sequence: CAISGTYYEQYF. In DNA form, the CDR3 reads TGTGCCATCAGTGGGACCTACTACGAGCAGTACTTC.

This clonotype showed up many times. V is TRBV12-3 or TRBV12-4 and J is TRBJ1-4; D remains unclear. V lost 7 bases and J lost 4, with 13 bases in between. CDR3 length: 14 amino acids. This CDR3 reads CASTSSFSNEKLFF. In nucleotides, the CDR3 is TGTGCCAGCACCAGCAGTTTCAGTAATGAAAAACTGTTTTTT.

V gene TRBV20-1 combines with J gene TRBJ2-5, with TRBD1 matching 7 bases. Per germline, CDR1 DFQATT and CDR2 SNEGSKA (reference sequence). The CDR3 length is 14 residues. V dropped 5 bases and J dropped 1; count of bases not matched to a gene: 7. The CDR3 DNA follows: TGCAGTGCTCCTGGGGACAGAGGCCAAGAGACCCAGTACTTC. Translating gives CSAPGDRGQETQYF.

The chain couples TRBV7-3 to TRBJ2-6; D might be TRBD2 (6 bases). Trimming shortened V by 5 bases and J by 1 base, and 9 bases separated the two germline ends. There are 15 residues in the CDR3. Germline V CDR1 and CDR2: SGHTA, FQGTGA. CDR3 bases: TGTGCCAGCAGCCCGGGGACTTCTGGGGCCAACGTCCTGACTTTC. Its protein is CASSPGTSGANVLTF.

The chain has TRBV6-2 or TRBV6-3 and TRBJ2-1; no definite D call. The V end was cut by 6 bases, the J end by 7 bases, with 10 bases between. This CDR3 has 12 amino acids. The germline gives CDR1 MNHEY, CDR2 SVGEGT. CDR3 sequence reads: CASRKSGNEQFF. CDR3 nucleotide sequence: TGTGCCAGCAGGAAAAGTGGAAATGAGCAGTTCTTC.

This clonotype showed up just a few times. The chain couples TRBV5-6 to TRBJ1-4, with 9 bases matching TRBD1. CDR3 length equals 16 residues. The junction had 5 bases not matched to a gene; V was cut back by 0 bases and J by 5 bases. Germline CDR1 reads SGHDT; CDR2 reads YYEEEE. The CDR3 sequence: CASSLAGQGWNEKLFF. The CDR3, as DNA: TGTGCCAGCAGCTTGGCGGGACAGGGTTGGAATGAAAAACTGTTTTTT.

The chain uses TRBV6-5 and TRBJ2-7; 8 nucleotides line up with TRBD1. Germline V gives CDR1 MNHEY, CDR2 SVGAGI. J gave up 5 bases and V 3 bases, and 12 bases lay outside the gene matches. This CDR3 has 16 residues. CDR3 sequence: CASSYGSSGGRDEQYF. In DNA, the CDR3 is TGTGCCAGCAGTTATGGGTCGTCAGGGGGCCGAGACGAGCAGTACTTC.

The chain combines TRBV7-2 with TRBJ2-4; TRBD1 is a possible D gene (8 bases). The CDR3 contains 14 residues. Germline CDR1 is SGHTA and CDR2 is FQGNSA. V was clipped by 0 bases and J by 8 bases, with 11 bases between them. The CDR3 region is CASSLAQGGDIQYF. In DNA, the CDR3 is TGTGCCAGCAGCTTAGCACAGGGGGGGGACATTCAGTACTTC.

This clonotype was recorded a few times. The genes are TRBV7-2 and TRBJ2-5; TRBD2 aligns across 11 bases. The ends lost 2 bases at V and 7 bases at J; junction bases unmatched: 21. Germline CDR1 is SGHTA and CDR2 is FQGNSA. This CDR3 has 20 amino acids. CDR3 nucleotides: TGTGCCAGCAGCTTAAAAGGCCCTGGGCCCACTAGCGGGAGAGGGGGGACCCAGTACTTC. Translating gives CASSLKGPGPTSGRGGTQYF.

The chain couples TRBV5-1 to TRBJ2-7, with D possibly TRBD1 on 6 matching bases. Deletions cut 4 bases from V and 4 bases from J, with 15 bases between. Germline loops: CDR1 SGHRS, CDR2 YFSETQ. The CDR3 covers 14 residues. CDR3 DNA: TGCGCCAGCAGCACGGTTCCCACAGGGTACGAGCAGTACTTC. Its protein is CASSTVPTGYEQYF. Looking up the rest from reference TRBV5-1 and TRBJ2-7 gives the full variable domain: KAGVTQTPRYLIKTRGQQVTLSCSPISGHRSVSWYQQTPGQGLQFLFEYFSETQRNKGNFPGRFSGRQFSNSRSEMNVSTLELGDSALYLCASSTVPTGYEQYFGPGTRLTVT.

In its sample, this clonotype was seen a few times. This chain joins TRBV28 and TRBJ2-3; TRBD1 is a possible D gene (5 bases). The CDR3 extends over 14 amino acids. Looked up from germline, CDR1 is MDHEN and CDR2 is SYDVKM. V was shortened by 2 bases and J by 1 base, with 7 bases between the two germline ends. CDR3 coding DNA: TGTGCCAGCAGTTTAAGGGGCCGCACAGATACGCAGTATTTT. Translating it yields CASSLRGRTDTQYF. Using reference TRBV28 and TRBJ2-3 for the parts outside the CDR3, the full variable domain is DVKVTQSSRYLVKRTGEKVFLECVQDMDHENMFWYRQDPGLGLRLIYFSYDVKMKEKGDIPEGYSVSREKKERFSLILESASTNQTSMYLCASSLRGRTDTQYFGPGTRLTVL.

The rearrangement uses TRBV6-1 and TRBJ2-7; 16 bases agree with TRBD2. The CDR3 has 15 residues. Trimming removed 6 bases from V and 5 bases from J; junction bases left unmatched: 4. CDR1 is MNHNS and CDR2 is SASEGT in the germline V gene. The CDR3 DNA sequence: TGTGCCAGCAGCACGGGACTAGCGGGAGGGAACGAGCAGTACTTC. This sequence encodes CASSTGLAGGNEQYF.

In this sample, this clonotype turned up a few times. This chain links TRBV6-6 with TRBJ2-7; 9 nucleotides agree with TRBD1. CDR1 and CDR2 from the germline V gene are MNHNY and SVGAGI (reference sequence). V shed 6 bases, J shed 7 bases, and the junction held 7 bases outside the gene matches. The CDR3 has 13 amino acids. This CDR3 is CASRTGGAPEQYF. Written as DNA, the CDR3 is TGTGCCAGCAGGACAGGGGGGGCCCCGGAGCAGTACTTC.

CDR3: CASSPEPGPDTQYF. Written as DNA, the CDR3 is TGTGCCAGCAGTCCCGAGCCGGGGCCAGATACGCAGTATTTT. The V and J genes are TRBV27 and TRBJ2-3; D may match TRBD1 or TRBD2 (5 bases each). Germline-derived CDR1 and CDR2 are MNHEY and SMNVEV (reference sequence). Deletions cut 5 bases from V and 4 bases from J, with 13 bases between. This CDR3 has 14 residues.

There are many counts of this clonotype. V and J are TRBV7-2 and TRBJ2-3, with 11 bases that match TRBD2. Per the germline V gene, CDR1 is SGHTA and CDR2 is FQGNSA. The CDR3 sequence is 18 residues long. V trimming: 0 bases; J trimming: 6 bases; junction bases outside the gene matches: 11. The CDR3 protein is CASSLAGASGRFMDTQYF. The CDR3, as DNA: TGTGCCAGCAGCTTAGCGGGGGCTAGCGGGAGGTTTATGGATACGCAGTATTTT.

This clonotype was counted at least ten times. The chain couples TRBV7-3 to TRBJ1-2; 10 nucleotides match TRBD1. CDR1 and CDR2 (germline): SGHTA, FQGTGA. V gave up 5 bases and J gave up 5 bases; unmatched junction bases: 5. The length of the CDR3 is 14 residues. The CDR3: CASSPTGGGYGYTF. The CDR3 nucleotides are TGTGCCAGCAGCCCGACAGGGGGCGGGTATGGCTACACCTTC.

This rearrangement joins TRBV7-1 to TRBJ1-1; D is unresolved. TRBV7-1 is assigned to the ORF class and has an uncertain function. This CDR3 has 14 amino acids. Trimming removed 5 bases at V and 4 bases at J, with 14 bases between. The CDR3 sequence is CASSPRRAGTEAFF. DNA of the CDR3: TGTGCCAGCAGCCCCCGTAGGGCTGGCACTGAAGCTTTCTTT.

The rearrangement joins TRBV7-9 to TRBJ2-1; no firm D call. The V gene's germline CDR1 is SEHNR and CDR2 FQNEAQ (reference sequence). Trimming cost V 5 bases and J 11 bases, with 19 bases left between them. This CDR3 comprises 14 residues. CDR3 DNA: TGTGCCAGCAGCGGGGAATCGACGGCGGTTCAGCAGTTCTTC. The encoded protein is CASSGESTAVQQFF.

This clonotype has more than one count but fewer than ten. The chain employs TRBV7-2 and TRBJ2-3, with 10 nucleotides matching TRBD2. The CDR3 sequence is 16 residues long. Germline assignment: CDR1 SGHTA and CDR2 FQGNSA. The V gene end was trimmed by 2 bases and the J gene end by 3 bases; junction bases not matched to a gene: 5. CDR3 loop: CASSLTSGMGTDTQYF. In DNA, the CDR3 is TGTGCCAGCAGCTTAACTAGCGGGATGGGGACAGATACGCAGTATTTT.

This chain links TRBV12-3 or TRBV12-4 with TRBJ2-7; D is unresolved. Trimming removed 5 bases from V and 7 bases from J, with 9 bases in between. This CDR3 comprises 11 residues. CDR3 protein: CASSAQLEQYF. In DNA form, the CDR3 reads TGTGCCAGCAGTGCCCAATTGGAGCAGTACTTC.